This TCR beta chain was sequenced in a study of B cell selection in AIRE deficiency (dated by TCRdb to about 2019). About the investigation overall: A comparison of TCRbeta repertoires of sorted blood CD4+ conventional T cells and regulatory T cells was made between AIRE-deficient patients and healthy controls. The TCR-sequenced cohort comprised about five AIRE-deficient APECED patients and about five healthy control donors. What the work shows at the level of the full study, not this receptor alone: Among 3,500 to 4,500 shared Treg TCRbeta sequences, approximately 33% were shared exclusively among healthy donors and just under 9.5% exclusively among patients, which suggests that Treg selection is less efficient in the absence of AIRE. Tconv and Treg cells from AIRE-deficient patients showed TCRBV gene usage, CDR3 length and TCR diversity similar to those of healthy donors. Only TCRbeta chains were sequenced; roughly 37% of shared healthy-donor Treg sequences also occurred in healthy Tconv, possibly because of differing TCRalpha chains. Approximately 31% of Treg TCRbeta sequences shared among healthy donors appeared in patient Tconv cells, suggesting diversion of Treg-biased clones into the Tconv compartment. CDR3s were shorter in shared Treg sequences, reflecting a bias toward rearrangements that have few non-templated nucleotide insertions.

On this clone itself: There is no known antigen for this receptor. Qualities for individual bases were not recorded, and no much larger clone is one base off.

Conventional CD4 T cells were sorted as CD4+CD127+ cells. The AIRE-deficient patients had APECED syndrome. Tconv and Treg cells for TCRbeta sequencing were sorted on a FACSAria flow cytometer. Sorted cells were collected in 5-ml round-bottom polystyrene tubes, and dry cell pellets were stored frozen at -80 degrees C prior to sequencing. TCRbeta chain sequencing was performed with the immunoSEQ platform. Turning to the authors' computational methods: When conventional T cell repertoires were pooled, some 9.9x10^4 distinct in-frame TCRbeta sequences were obtained from patients and some 1.4x10^5 from healthy donors. Treg TCRbeta sequences found in two or more individuals were classed as public, and these public Treg TCRbeta sequences were then looked for in Tconv repertoires. Differences between groups were assessed using Mann-Whitney U tests with Bonferroni-Dunn correction in GraphPad Prism 7.03. TCRdb took this table from immuneACCESS and kept in-frame rearrangements with V and J called. Such tables lack part of the clones; where checked against another copy, unresolved V genes explain under half of the gap, and the rest is unexplained. The V and J calls and clone size were taken over from that table, and D and trimming were inferred from the DNA. This sample holds some 23,000 clones; 95% to 98% were observed only once. The ten largest clones add up to more than 0.15% of the sample.

Specimen: conventional CD4+ T cells sorted from PBMCs. The receptor's source is a human donor with AIRE deficiency.

The nucleotide sequence is given as TGTGCCAGCAGCTTAGGAGTCTACGAGCAGTACTTC. Translated, it gives CASSLGVYEQYF. Recombination linked TRBV7-2 to TRBJ2-7, with the D segment identity uncertain. CDR1 and CDR2, looked up from the germline V gene, are SGHTA and FQGNSA. V sheds 1 base and J sheds 3 bases, leaving 4 bases between their ends. The CDR3 covers 12 residues, taking in both the cysteine and the phenylalanine. The DNA shown is the 36-base CDR3, in frame from base 1.